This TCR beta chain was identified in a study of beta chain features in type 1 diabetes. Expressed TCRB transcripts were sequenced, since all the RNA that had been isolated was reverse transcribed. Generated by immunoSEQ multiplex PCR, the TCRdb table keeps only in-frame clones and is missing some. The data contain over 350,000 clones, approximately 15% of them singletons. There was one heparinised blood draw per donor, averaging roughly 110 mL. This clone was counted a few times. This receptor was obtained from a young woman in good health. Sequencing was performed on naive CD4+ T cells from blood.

This chain's CDR3 is CASSQEGLAGETQYF. The DNA of the CDR3 is TGTGCCAGCAGCCAAGAAGGGCTAGCCGGGGAGACCCAGTACTTC. V is TRBV14 and J is TRBJ2-5; possibly TRBD2 for D (5 bases). The CDR3 covers 15 residues. Germline V CDR1 and CDR2: SGHDN, FVKESK. V was trimmed by 0 bases and J by 5 bases, leaving 13 bases between them.